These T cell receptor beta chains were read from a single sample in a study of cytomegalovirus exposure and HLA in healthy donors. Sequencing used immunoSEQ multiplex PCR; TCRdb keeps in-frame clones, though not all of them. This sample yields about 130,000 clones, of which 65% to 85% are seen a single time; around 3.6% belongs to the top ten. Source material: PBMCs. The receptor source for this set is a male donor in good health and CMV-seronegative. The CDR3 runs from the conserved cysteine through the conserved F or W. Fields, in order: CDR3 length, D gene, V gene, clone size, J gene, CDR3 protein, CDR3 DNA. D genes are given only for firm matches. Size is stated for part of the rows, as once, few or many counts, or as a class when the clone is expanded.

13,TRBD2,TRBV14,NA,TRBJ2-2,CASGGERTGELFF,TGTGCCAGCGGGGGGGAGAGGACCGGGGAGCTGTTTTTT
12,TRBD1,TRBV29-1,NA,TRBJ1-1,CSAKQGAGEAFF,TGCAGCGCTAAACAGGGGGCGGGTGAAGCTTTCTTT
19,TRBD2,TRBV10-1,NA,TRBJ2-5,CASRDGPMTGTSGRETQYF,TGCGCCAGCAGGGATGGACCGATGACCGGGACTAGCGGGCGGGAGACCCAGTACTTC
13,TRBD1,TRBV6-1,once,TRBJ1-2,CASSEGEVGQEAF,TGTGCCAGCAGTGAAGGTGAAGTGGGACAGGAGGCCTTC
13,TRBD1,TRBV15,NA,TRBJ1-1,CATRQGVGTEAFF,TGTGCCACCAGACAGGGGGTCGGCACTGAAGCTTTCTTT
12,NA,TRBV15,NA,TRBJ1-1,CATSSPPRGAFF,TGTGCCACCAGCAGTCCCCCTCGCGGCGCTTTCTTT
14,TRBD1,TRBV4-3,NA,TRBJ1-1,CASSREQGAAEAFF,TGCGCCAGCAGCCGGGAACAGGGGGCGGCTGAAGCTTTCTTT
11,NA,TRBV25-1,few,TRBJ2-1,CATPSGNEQFF,TGTGCCACCCCCAGCGGCAATGAGCAGTTCTTC
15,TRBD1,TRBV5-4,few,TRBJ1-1,CASSWDRGPSVEAFF,TGTGCCAGCAGCTGGGACAGGGGGCCGTCGGTTGAAGCTTTCTTT
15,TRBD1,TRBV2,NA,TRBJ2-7,CASRVDRGRDVEQYF,TGTGCCAGCAGAGTTGACAGGGGGCGCGATGTCGAGCAGTACTTC
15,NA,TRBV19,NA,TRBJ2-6,CASSPRGAGANGLTF,TGTGCCAGTAGTCCCCGGGGGGCTGGGGCCAACGGCCTGACTTTC
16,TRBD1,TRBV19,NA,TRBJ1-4,CASSLTGTGEGEKLFF,TGTGCCAGTAGTCTAACCGGGACAGGGGAAGGTGAAAAACTGTTTTTT
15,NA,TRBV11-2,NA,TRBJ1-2,CASSPGLGGSYGYTF,TGTGCCAGCAGCCCAGGGTTAGGTGGCTCGTATGGCTACACCTTC
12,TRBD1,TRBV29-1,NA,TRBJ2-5,CSGGQIQETQYF,TGCAGCGGGGGACAGATCCAAGAGACCCAGTACTTC
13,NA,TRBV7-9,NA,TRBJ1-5,CASSSRSNQPQHF,TGTGCCAGCAGCTCCCGTAGCAATCAGCCCCAGCATTTT
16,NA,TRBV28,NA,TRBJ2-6,CASRLGGIAGANGLTF,TGTGCCAGCAGGCTAGGGGGTATCGCTGGGGCCAACGGCCTGACTTTC
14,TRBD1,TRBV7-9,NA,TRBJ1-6,CASSKTGENSPLHF,TGTGCCAGCAGCAAGACAGGGGAGAATTCACCCCTCCACTTT
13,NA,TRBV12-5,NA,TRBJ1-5,CASGSPRGQPQHF,TGTGCTAGTGGTTCCCCCAGGGGACAGCCCCAGCATTTT
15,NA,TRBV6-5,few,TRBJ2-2,CASSSPGRRSGELFF,TGTGCCAGCAGTTCCCCGGGAAGAAGGTCCGGGGAGCTGTTTTTT
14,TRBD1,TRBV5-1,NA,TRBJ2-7,CASSTGQAAYEQYF,TGCGCCAGCAGCACGGGACAGGCGGCTTACGAGCAGTACTTC
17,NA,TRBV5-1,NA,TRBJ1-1,CASSLAAGDGGNTEAFF,TGCGCCAGCAGCTTGGCCGCAGGTGATGGAGGGAACACTGAAGCTTTCTTT
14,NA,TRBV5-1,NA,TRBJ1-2,CASSLDGANYGYTF,TGCGCCAGCAGCTTGGACGGAGCTAACTATGGCTACACCTTC
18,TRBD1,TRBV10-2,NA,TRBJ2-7,CARYLACFRQGASYEQYF,TGCGCCCGCTACCTGGCCTGTTTCCGGCAGGGGGCGTCTTACGAGCAGTACTTC
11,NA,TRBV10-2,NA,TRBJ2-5,CASGSGRTQYF,TGCGCCAGCGGAAGCGGCCGGACCCAGTACTTC
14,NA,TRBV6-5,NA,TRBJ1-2,CASSYSTPTYGYTF,TGTGCCAGCAGTTACTCGACACCGACCTATGGCTACACCTTC
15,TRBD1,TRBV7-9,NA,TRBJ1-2,CASSSSGGAHYGYTF,TGTGCCAGCAGCTCGTCAGGGGGCGCTCACTATGGCTACACCTTC
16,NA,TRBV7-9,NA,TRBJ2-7,CASSLVFAGKDYEQYF,TGTGCCAGCAGCTTAGTTTTCGCAGGGAAGGACTACGAGCAGTACTTC
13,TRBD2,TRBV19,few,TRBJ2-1,CASSHTSGGGQFF,TGTGCCAGTAGCCACACTAGCGGTGGGGGGCAGTTCTTC
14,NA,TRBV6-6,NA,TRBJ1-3,CASNNRFSGNTIYF,TGTGCCAGCAACAACAGATTCTCTGGAAACACCATATATTTT
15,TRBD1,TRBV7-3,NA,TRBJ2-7,CASSFGTGTLFEQYF,TGTGCCAGCAGCTTCGGGACAGGGACTCTATTCGAGCAGTACTTC
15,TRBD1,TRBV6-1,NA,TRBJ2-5,CASSKGQGARETQYF,TGTGCCAGCAGTAAGGGACAGGGGGCGCGAGAGACCCAGTACTTC
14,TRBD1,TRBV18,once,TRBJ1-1,CASSLRTGDTEAFF,TGTGCCAGCTCACTACGGACAGGGGACACTGAAGCTTTCTTT
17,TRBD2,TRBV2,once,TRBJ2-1,CASSFTKSGLVRNEQFF,TGTGCCAGCAGTTTTACCAAATCGGGACTAGTAAGAAATGAGCAGTTCTTC
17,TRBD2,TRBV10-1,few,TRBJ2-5,CASSEAGLAGQKETQYF,TGCGCCAGCAGTGAAGCGGGACTAGCGGGACAAAAAGAGACCCAGTACTTC
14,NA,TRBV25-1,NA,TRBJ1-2,CASSAPGSREGYTF,TGTGCCAGCAGTGCACCAGGGTCCCGGGAGGGCTACACCTTC
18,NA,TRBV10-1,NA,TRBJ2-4,CASIPGRQELRAKNIQYF,TGCGCCAGCATCCCAGGTCGACAGGAGCTTAGGGCCAAAAACATTCAGTACTTC
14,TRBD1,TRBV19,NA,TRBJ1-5,CASSLDRGHQPQHF,TGTGCCAGTAGTCTCGACAGGGGGCACCAGCCCCAGCATTTT
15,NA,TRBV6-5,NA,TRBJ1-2,CASSSLPYDHYGYTF,TGTGCCAGCAGTTCCTTGCCCTATGATCACTATGGCTACACCTTC
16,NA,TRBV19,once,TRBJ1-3,CASSPGRGGIGNTIYF,TGTGCCAGTAGCCCGGGGCGGGGAGGAATTGGAAACACCATATATTTT
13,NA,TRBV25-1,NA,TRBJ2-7,CASSAPGGYEQYF,TGTGCCAGCAGTGCCCCTGGAGGCTACGAGCAGTACTTC
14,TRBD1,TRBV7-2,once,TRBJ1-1,CASIQQGAPTEAFF,TGTGCCAGCATCCAACAGGGGGCGCCCACTGAAGCTTTCTTT